This T cell receptor beta chain is drawn from a study of early T cells in non-severe SARS-CoV-2 infection. Study as a whole: Sequencing used unsorted whole-blood bulk RNA, so chains lack pairing. Broader study findings: Anti-spike CD8 responses were favored in VDJdb matching, and private and CD4 specificities were missed.

As for this clonotype: What it binds is unknown.

The CDR3 spans 14 residues. J was trimmed by 5 bases and V by 6 bases; bases with no gene match: 6. In TCRdb, the 5' RACE reads were re-called with MiXCR into one record per CDR3 protein. The data hold approximately 65,000 distinct CDR3 sequences, with roughly 15% observed a single time. Sequenced input: whole blood. The chain links TRBV12-3 or TRBV12-4 to TRBJ2-3, with 9 bases fitting TRBD2. The clonotype was recovered from an adult who was a healthcare worker with PCR-confirmed SARS-CoV-2 infection or an uninfected control (not recorded which). In DNA form, the CDR3 reads TGTGCCAGCAGGGCGGGGGGGCGGAGAGATACGCAGTATTTT. Protein product: CASRAGGRRDTQYF.